Detailed here is one T cell receptor beta chain. The data stem from a study of blood T cell repertoires in COVID-19. The overall study: Collection of acute and convalescent COVID-19 samples took place in the United States, Italy and Spain. From T cells, B-cell-depleted T cells, or PBMCs came the material, which was cDNA or gDNA.

This CDR3 is 19 amino acids long. The germline CDR1 and CDR2 sequences are SEHNR and FQNEAQ (reference sequence). Trimming took 5 bases from V and 3 from J; bases not matched to a gene: 19. Authors' methods: For nucleated cells, counts were estimated from reference gene primer amplification. Sequenced by immunoSEQ multiplex PCR; TCRdb stores in-frame clones only, minus some. D and trimming were read from the DNA, whereas the V and J calls and clone size are those reported in that table. Here the sample spans about 310,000 clones, about nine tenths being singletons. The clonotype was recovered from a man aged 18 to 35 with active or convalescent COVID-19. Sequencing used peripheral blood. The chain has TRBV7-9 and TRBJ2-1; the match to TRBD2 covers 7 bases. CDR3 protein: CASSPTHSSGPHLYNEQFF. The CDR3 region has the DNA TGTGCCAGCAGCCCCACCCACTCTAGCGGACCACACCTCTACAATGAGCAGTTCTTC.